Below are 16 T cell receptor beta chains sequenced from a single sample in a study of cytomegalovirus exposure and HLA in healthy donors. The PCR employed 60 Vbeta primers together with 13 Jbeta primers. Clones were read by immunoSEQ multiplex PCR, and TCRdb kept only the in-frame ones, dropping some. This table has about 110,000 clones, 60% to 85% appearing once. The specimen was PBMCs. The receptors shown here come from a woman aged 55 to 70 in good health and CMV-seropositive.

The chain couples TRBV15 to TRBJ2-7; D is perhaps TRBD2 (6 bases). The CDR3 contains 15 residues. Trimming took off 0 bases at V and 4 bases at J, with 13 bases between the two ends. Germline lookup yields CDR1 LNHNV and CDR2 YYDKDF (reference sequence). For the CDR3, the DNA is TGTGCCACCAGCAGAGAATCGGTCGGGGGTTACGAGCAGTACTTC. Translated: CATSRESVGGYEQYF. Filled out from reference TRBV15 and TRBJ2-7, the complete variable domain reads DAMVIQNPRYQVTQFGKPVTLSCSQTLNHNVMYWYQQKSSQAPKLLFHYYDKDFNNEADTPDNFQSRRPNTSFCFLDIRSPGLGDTAMYLCATSRESVGGYEQYFGPGTRLTVT.

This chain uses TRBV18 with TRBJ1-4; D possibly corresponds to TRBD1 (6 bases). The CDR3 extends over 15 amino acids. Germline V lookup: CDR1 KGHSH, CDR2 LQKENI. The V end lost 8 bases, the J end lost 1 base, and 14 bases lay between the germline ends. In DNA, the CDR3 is TGTGCCAGCGCCGACAGGACCGGAACTAATGAAAAACTGTTTTTT. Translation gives CASADRTGTNEKLFF.

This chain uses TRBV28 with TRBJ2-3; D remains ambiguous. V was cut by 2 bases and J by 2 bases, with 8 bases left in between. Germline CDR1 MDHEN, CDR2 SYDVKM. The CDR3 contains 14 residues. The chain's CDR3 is CASSLGQDTDTQYF. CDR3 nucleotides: TGTGCCAGCAGTTTAGGGCAGGACACAGATACGCAGTATTTT. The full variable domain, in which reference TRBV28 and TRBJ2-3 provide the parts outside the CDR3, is DVKVTQSSRYLVKRTGEKVFLECVQDMDHENMFWYRQDPGLGLRLIYFSYDVKMKEKGDIPEGYSVSREKKERFSLILESASTNQTSMYLCASSLGQDTDTQYFGPGTRLTVL.

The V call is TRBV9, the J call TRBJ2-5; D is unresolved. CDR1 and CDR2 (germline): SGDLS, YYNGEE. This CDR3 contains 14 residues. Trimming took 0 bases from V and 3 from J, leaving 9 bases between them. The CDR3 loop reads CASSVDAGKETQYF. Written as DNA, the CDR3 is TGTGCCAGCAGCGTAGATGCAGGAAAAGAGACCCAGTACTTC.

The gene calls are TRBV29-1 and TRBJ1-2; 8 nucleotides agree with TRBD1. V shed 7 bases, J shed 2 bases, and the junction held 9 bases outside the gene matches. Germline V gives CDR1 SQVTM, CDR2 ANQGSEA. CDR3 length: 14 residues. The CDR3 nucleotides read TGCAGCGCCCCGACCAGGGGGCCGAACTATGGCTACACCTTC. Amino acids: CSAPTRGPNYGYTF.

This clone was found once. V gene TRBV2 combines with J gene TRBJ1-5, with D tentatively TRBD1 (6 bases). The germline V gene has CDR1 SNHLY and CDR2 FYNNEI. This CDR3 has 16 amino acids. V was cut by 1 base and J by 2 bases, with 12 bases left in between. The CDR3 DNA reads TGTGCCAGCAGTGAAGGCAGGGGAAGCGGCAATCAGCCCCAGCATTTT. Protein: CASSEGRGSGNQPQHF. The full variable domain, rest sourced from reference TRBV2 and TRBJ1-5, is EPEVTQTPSHQVTQMGQEVILRCVPISNHLYFYWYRQILGQKVEFLVSFYNNEISEKSEIFDDQFSVERPDGSNFTLKIRSTKLEDSAMYFCASSEGRGSGNQPQHFGDGTRLSIL.

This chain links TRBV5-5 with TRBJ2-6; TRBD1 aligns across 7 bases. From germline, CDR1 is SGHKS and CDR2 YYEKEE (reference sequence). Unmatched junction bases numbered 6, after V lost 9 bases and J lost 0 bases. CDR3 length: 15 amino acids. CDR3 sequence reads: CATEGAISGANVLTF. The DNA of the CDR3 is TGTGCCACCGAGGGGGCGATCTCTGGGGCCAACGTCCTGACTTTC.

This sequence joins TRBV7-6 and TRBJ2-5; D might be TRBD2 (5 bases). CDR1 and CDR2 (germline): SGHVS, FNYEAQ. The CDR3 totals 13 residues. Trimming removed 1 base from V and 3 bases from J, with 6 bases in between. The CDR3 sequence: CASSLGGKETQYF. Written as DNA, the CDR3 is TGTGCCAGCAGCTTAGGAGGGAAAGAGACCCAGTACTTC.

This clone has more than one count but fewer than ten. CDR3 loop: CASTRGLGANVLTF. CDR3 nucleotide sequence: TGTGCCTCAACGCGGGGGCTTGGGGCCAACGTCCTGACTTTC. The chain has TRBV7-9 and TRBJ2-6, with D maybe TRBD2 (7 bases). CDR3 length equals 14 residues. In germline, CDR1 is SEHNR, CDR2 FQNEAQ (reference sequence). V was cut by 11 bases and J by 3 bases, with 14 bases left in between.

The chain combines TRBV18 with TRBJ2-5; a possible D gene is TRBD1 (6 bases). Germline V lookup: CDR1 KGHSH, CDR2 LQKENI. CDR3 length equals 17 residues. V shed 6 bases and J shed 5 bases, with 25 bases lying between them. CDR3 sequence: CASSPQIRDKAAETQYF. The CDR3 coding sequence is TGTGCCAGCTCGCCCCAAATCCGGGACAAAGCTGCGGAGACCCAGTACTTC.

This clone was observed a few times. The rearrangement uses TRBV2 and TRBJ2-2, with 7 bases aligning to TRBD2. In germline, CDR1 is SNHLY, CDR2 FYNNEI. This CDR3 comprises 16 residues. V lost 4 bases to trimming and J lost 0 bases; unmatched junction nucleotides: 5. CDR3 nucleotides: TGTGCCAGCAGTGTGGGTACTAGCGCGAACACCGGGGAGCTGTTTTTT. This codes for CASSVGTSANTGELFF. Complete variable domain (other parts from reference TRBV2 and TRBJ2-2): EPEVTQTPSHQVTQMGQEVILRCVPISNHLYFYWYRQILGQKVEFLVSFYNNEISEKSEIFDDQFSVERPDGSNFTLKIRSTKLEDSAMYFCASSVGTSANTGELFFGEGSRLTVL.

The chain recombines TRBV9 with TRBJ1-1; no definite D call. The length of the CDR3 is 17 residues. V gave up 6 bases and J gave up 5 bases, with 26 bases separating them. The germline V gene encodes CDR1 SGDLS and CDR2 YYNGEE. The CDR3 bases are TGTGCCAGCACGCGAAACCCCGGTCCCGCGGTCGGGACTGAAGCTTTCTTT. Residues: CASTRNPGPAVGTEAFF.

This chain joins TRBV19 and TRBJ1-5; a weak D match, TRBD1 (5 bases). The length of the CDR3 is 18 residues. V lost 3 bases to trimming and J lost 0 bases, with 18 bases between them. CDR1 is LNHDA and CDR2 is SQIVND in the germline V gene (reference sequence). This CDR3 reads CASSISKDSGLSNQPQHF. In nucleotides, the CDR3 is TGTGCCAGTAGTATCTCCAAGGATTCAGGGCTTAGCAATCAGCCCCAGCATTTT.

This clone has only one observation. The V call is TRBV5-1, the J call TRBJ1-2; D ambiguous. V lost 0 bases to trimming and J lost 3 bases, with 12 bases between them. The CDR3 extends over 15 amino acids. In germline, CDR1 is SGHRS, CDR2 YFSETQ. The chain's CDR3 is CASSLVGEIYYGYTF. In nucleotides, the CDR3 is TGCGCCAGCAGCTTGGTCGGGGAGATATACTATGGCTACACCTTC. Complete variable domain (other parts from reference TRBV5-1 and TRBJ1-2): KAGVTQTPRYLIKTRGQQVTLSCSPISGHRSVSWYQQTPGQGLQFLFEYFSETQRNKGNFPGRFSGRQFSNSRSEMNVSTLELGDSALYLCASSLVGEIYYGYTFGSGTRLTVV.

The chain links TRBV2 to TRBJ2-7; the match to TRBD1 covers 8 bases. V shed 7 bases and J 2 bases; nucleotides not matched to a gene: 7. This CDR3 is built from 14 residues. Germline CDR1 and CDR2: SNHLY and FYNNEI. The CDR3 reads CASKPGQETYEQYF. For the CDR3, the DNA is TGTGCCAGCAAGCCGGGACAGGAAACCTACGAGCAGTACTTC.

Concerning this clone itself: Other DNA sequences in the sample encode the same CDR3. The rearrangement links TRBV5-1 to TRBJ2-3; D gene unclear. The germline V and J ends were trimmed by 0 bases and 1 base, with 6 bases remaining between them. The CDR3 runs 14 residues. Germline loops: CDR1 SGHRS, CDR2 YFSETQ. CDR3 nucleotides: TGCGCCAGCAGCTTGGATGGCCGCACAGATACGCAGTATTTT. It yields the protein CASSLDGRTDTQYF. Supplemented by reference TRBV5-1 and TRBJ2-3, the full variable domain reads KAGVTQTPRYLIKTRGQQVTLSCSPISGHRSVSWYQQTPGQGLQFLFEYFSETQRNKGNFPGRFSGRQFSNSRSEMNVSTLELGDSALYLCASSLDGRTDTQYFGPGTRLTVL.